This note documents a single T cell receptor beta chain sequence. As yet, its antigen is unknown. Germline V gene data show CDR1 as SQVTM and CDR2 as ANQGSEA. V dropped 7 bases and J dropped 4; count of bases not matched to a gene: 7. There are 13 residues in the CDR3. The sample comes from a study of identifying expanded T cells in peripheral blood. The method was immunoSEQ multiplex PCR; TCRdb's version includes in-frame clones alone and lacks a portion of them. This sample yields about 50,000 clones, of which under 85% are seen a single time; approximately 15% belongs to the top ten. Study outcomes and limitations: Around 1.2 clones differed between technical replicates, versus approximately 17 and 20 over time. Variance in clone template counts between roughly two-week samples significantly increased with total template count across all healthy donors.

Input material: blood. The gene calls are TRBV29-1 and TRBJ1-1; 9 bases fit TRBD1. The sequence came from a person aged 18-70 years in good health. CDR3 in DNA: TGCAGCGGTGACAGGGGGGAGGCCACTGAAGCTTTCTTT. It specifies CSGDRGEATEAFF.